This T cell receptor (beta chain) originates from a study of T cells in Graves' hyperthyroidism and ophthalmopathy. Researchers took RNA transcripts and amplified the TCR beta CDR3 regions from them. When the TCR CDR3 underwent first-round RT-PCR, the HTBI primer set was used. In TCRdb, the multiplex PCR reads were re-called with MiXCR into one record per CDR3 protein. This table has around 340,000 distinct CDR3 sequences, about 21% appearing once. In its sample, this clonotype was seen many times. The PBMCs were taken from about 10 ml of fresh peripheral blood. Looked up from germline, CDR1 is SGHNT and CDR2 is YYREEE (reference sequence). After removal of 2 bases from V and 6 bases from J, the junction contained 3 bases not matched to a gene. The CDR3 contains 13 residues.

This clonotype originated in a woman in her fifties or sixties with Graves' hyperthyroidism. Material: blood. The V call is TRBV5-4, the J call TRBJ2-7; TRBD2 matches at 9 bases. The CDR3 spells CASSLGGGGEQYF. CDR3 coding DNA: TGTGCCAGCAGCTTAGGCGGGGGGGGCGAGCAGTACTTC.